These T cell receptor beta chains were read from a single sample in a study of early T cells in non-severe SARS-CoV-2 infection. TCRdb independently ran MiXCR on the 5' RACE reads; one entry per CDR3 protein. The sample records 42,000 or so distinct CDR3 sequences, roughly 10% being singletons. The sample taken for sequencing was whole blood. The receptors were sampled from an adult who was a healthcare worker with PCR-confirmed SARS-CoV-2 infection or an uninfected control (not recorded which). The CDR3 runs from the conserved cysteine through the conserved F or W. The order of the fields is CDR3 protein, J gene, V gene, clone size. Size is stated for part of the rows, as once, few or many counts, or as a class when the clone is expanded.

CDR3: CASHRGGDWDTQYF
J: TRBJ2-3
V: TRBV28
size: few

CDR3: CASSEARGTDTQYF
J: TRBJ2-3
V: TRBV28
size: .

CDR3: CASSTGPQETQYF
J: TRBJ2-5
V: TRBV28
size: many

CDR3: CSVPSVEQYF
J: TRBJ2-7
V: TRBV29-1
size: few

CDR3: CASSVGGGLAGQRELFF
J: TRBJ2-2
V: TRBV9
size: many

CDR3: CASSPRPPDVGAGYGYTF
J: TRBJ1-2
V: TRBV9
size: .

CDR3: CASSLSGTGLSYEQYF
J: TRBJ2-7
V: TRBV27
size: .

CDR3: CSVEKVLEREMRYEQYF
J: TRBJ2-7
V: TRBV29-1
size: once

CDR3: CASSFRGGHEQFF
J: TRBJ2-1
V: TRBV12-3/TRBV12-4
size: once

CDR3: CASSSLTGLETQYF
J: TRBJ2-5
V: TRBV7-8
size: many

CDR3: CSVEGGITMNTEAFF
J: TRBJ1-1
V: TRBV29-1
size: many

CDR3: CAAGGPLSTDTQYF
J: TRBJ2-3
V: TRBV30
size: many

CDR3: CASSVTGSKNIQYF
J: TRBJ2-4
V: TRBV19
size: .

CDR3: CASSPTSGRSSSYNEQFF
J: TRBJ2-1
V: TRBV6-2/TRBV6-3
size: .

CDR3: CASSSGWDEQYF
J: TRBJ2-7
V: TRBV28
size: many

CDR3: CASSLAGQLMNTEAFF
J: TRBJ1-1
V: TRBV7-2
size: .

CDR3: CASSQTGGQETQYF
J: TRBJ2-5
V: TRBV7-9
size: .

CDR3: CASSLWGGTSTDTQYF
J: TRBJ2-3
V: TRBV7-2
size: .

CDR3: CASSPRGSGSSYEQYF
J: TRBJ2-7
V: TRBV18
size: many

CDR3: CASSLPGRDTGELFF
J: TRBJ2-2
V: TRBV12-3/TRBV12-4
size: many

CDR3: CASSGGSPRLDYEQYF
J: TRBJ2-7
V: TRBV6-1
size: .

CDR3: CASSLVGSSAGPSGNTIYF
J: TRBJ1-3
V: TRBV11-2
size: .

CDR3: CASSYDIWTGANEQFF
J: TRBJ2-1
V: TRBV6-5
size: many

CDR3: CASSKSGRGSRQPQHF
J: TRBJ1-5
V: TRBV7-8
size: many

CDR3: CSAARTRHAKKNIQYF
J: TRBJ2-4
V: TRBV20-1
size: few

CDR3: CASSRRTELFF
J: TRBJ2-2
V: TRBV7-2
size: many

CDR3: CATRGTGELFF
J: TRBJ2-2
V: TRBV2
size: few

CDR3: CSVGQGGPYGYTF
J: TRBJ1-2
V: TRBV29-1
size: many

CDR3: CASSPLAGGADTQYF
J: TRBJ2-3
V: TRBV7-3
size: many

CDR3: CSARPGRGAREETQYF
J: TRBJ2-5
V: TRBV20-1
size: many

CDR3: CASRGDNTGELFF
J: TRBJ2-2
V: TRBV2
size: many

CDR3: CATIPSIFWANVLTF
J: TRBJ2-6
V: TRBV24-1
size: .

CDR3: CASRRRGDSYEQYF
J: TRBJ2-7
V: TRBV3-1
size: many

CDR3: CSAVKAGGLGYTF
J: TRBJ1-2
V: TRBV20-1
size: many

CDR3: CAWSVNNYGYTF
J: TRBJ1-2
V: TRBV30
size: few

CDR3: CATWTGVEGELFF
J: TRBJ2-2
V: TRBV28
size: many

CDR3: CASRIAGEEDEQFF
J: TRBJ2-1
V: TRBV7-9
size: .

CDR3: CATSRVTGAAPNSPLHF
J: TRBJ1-6
V: TRBV15
size: many

CDR3: CASSFPAAYEQYF
J: TRBJ2-7
V: TRBV28
size: once

CDR3: CASSLKETQYF
J: TRBJ2-5
V: TRBV7-2
size: .

CDR3: CASRTNEKLFF
J: TRBJ1-4
V: TRBV28
size: .

CDR3: CASSRTSGMRELFF
J: TRBJ2-2
V: TRBV19
size: many

CDR3: CAIKTNLNEQFF
J: TRBJ2-1
V: TRBV10-3
size: few